The next 22 T cell receptor beta chains were all read from a single sample in a study of T cells in Graves' hyperthyroidism and ophthalmopathy. Authors of the study amplified TCR beta CDR3 regions from RNA transcripts. First-round RT-PCR targeting the TCR CDR3 was performed with the HTBI primer set. TCRdb itself ran the multiplex PCR reads through MiXCR, one entry per CDR3 protein. This table has some 200,000 distinct CDR3 sequences, roughly a sixth appearing once. The sequencing sample was made of blood. The receptors originated from a man aged 50 to 60 with Graves' hyperthyroidism.

The chain links TRBV7-2 to TRBJ2-5; 8 nucleotides line up with TRBD2. CDR3 size: 15 residues. The V segment lost 1 base and the J segment 3 bases; nucleotides outside the gene matches: 4. The V gene's germline CDR1 is SGHTA and CDR2 FQGNSA. The CDR3 protein is CASSLGGSGKETQYF. The CDR3 region has the DNA TGTGCCAGCAGCTTAGGGGGTAGCGGGAAAGAGACCCAGTACTTC.

This clonotype has at least ten counts. This chain links TRBV11-3 with TRBJ2-3, with 11 bases fitting TRBD2. The germline CDR1 and CDR2 sequences are SGHNT and YENEEA. This CDR3 region has 16 residues. J was trimmed by 6 bases and V by 2 bases; bases with no gene match: 7. CDR3 sequence: CASSLTSGSLADTQYF. CDR3 nucleotides: TGTGCCAGCAGCTTAACTAGCGGGAGTTTAGCGGATACGCAGTATTTT.

This clonotype appeared many times. This chain links TRBV18 with TRBJ1-2; D not certain. The CDR3 runs 12 residues. V lost 4 bases and J 3 bases, leaving 6 bases between the germline ends. Germline V gene lookup returns CDR1 KGHSH and CDR2 LQKENI. The CDR3 loop is CASSREYYGYTF. The CDR3 DNA sequence: TGTGCCAGCTCACGGGAATACTATGGCTACACCTTC.

For this clonotype: A clone one base away is much larger, so this may be a read error. The genes are TRBV24-1 and TRBJ2-5; 12 nucleotides align to TRBD2. CDR3 length: 16 residues. CDR1 and CDR2 from the germline V gene are KGHDR and SFDVKD. After removal of 10 bases from V and 9 bases from J, the junction contained 17 bases not matched to a gene. The CDR3 loop reads CATSSTTSGSIEAQYF. In nucleotides, the CDR3 is TGTGCCACTTCATCAACGACTAGCGGGAGTATTGAGGCCCAGTACTTC.

The rearrangement links TRBV5-1 to TRBJ2-5, with 8 nucleotides matching TRBD1. The germline gives CDR1 SGHRS, CDR2 YFSETQ. V was pared by 6 bases and J by 2 bases, with 6 bases of the junction left unmatched. There are 14 residues in the CDR3. CDR3 sequence (DNA): TGCGCCAGCACCTCCGGACAGGGACAAGAGACCCAGTACTTC. It encodes CASTSGQGQETQYF.

CDR3 sequence reads: CASSSLAVGTDTQYF. CDR3 DNA sequence: TGTGCCAGCAGCTCCCTGGCGGTCGGCACAGATACGCAGTATTTT. The J gene is TRBJ2-3, the V gene TRBV7-9, with D hard to call. This CDR3 has 15 amino acids. CDR1 and CDR2 from the germline V gene are SEHNR and FQNEAQ (reference sequence). With 4 bases removed from V and 1 base from J, the gap between germline ends came to 12 bases.

As concerns this clonotype: This clone may be a read error of a much larger clone one base away. J is TRBJ1-1 and V is TRBV5-1, with 9 bases fitting TRBD1. This CDR3 contains 16 residues. Looked up from germline, CDR1 is SGHRS and CDR2 is YFSETQ. CDR3 bases: TGCGCCGGCAGCTTGGCCACAGGGGGCAAATGGGCTGAAGCTTTCTTT. Its translation: CAGSLATGGKWAEAFF.

Many counts were recorded for this clonotype. This rearrangement joins TRBV12-3 or TRBV12-4 to TRBJ1-2, with D tentatively TRBD1 (6 bases). V was cut by 4 bases and J by 4 bases, with 16 bases left in between. The CDR3 runs 15 residues. CDR3 DNA sequence: TGTGCCAGCAGTTCGGGGGCCAAATATATCTATGGCTACACCTTC. Protein sequence: CASSSGAKYIYGYTF.

This clonotype turned up a few times. This sequence joins TRBV20-1 and TRBJ2-1, with D hard to call. CDR3 size: 13 residues. The germline V and J ends were trimmed by 1 base and 7 bases, with 11 bases remaining between them. Germline V CDR1 and CDR2: DFQATT, SNEGSKA (reference sequence). CDR3 loop: CSARAGYRNEQFF. The CDR3 DNA reads as TGCAGTGCTAGAGCGGGCTATAGGAATGAGCAGTTCTTC.

The chain has TRBV4-1 and TRBJ1-5; the match to TRBD1 covers 7 bases. V trimming: 6 bases; J trimming: 7 bases; junction bases outside the gene matches: 9. Germline V gene sequence: CDR1 MGHRA, CDR2 YSYEKL. The CDR3 is 14 residues long. The CDR3 DNA reads as TGCGCCAGCAGGCCGACAGGGTTCGGACAGCCCCAGCATTTT. Its protein is CASRPTGFGQPQHF.

This clonotype was seen repeatedly, ten times or more. This rearrangement joins TRBV28 to TRBJ2-2; D not certain. V was trimmed by 3 bases and J by 4 bases, leaving 9 bases between them. The germline CDR1 and CDR2 sequences are MDHEN and SYDVKM. The CDR3 spans 14 residues. The CDR3 here is CASSLQSSTGELFF. CDR3 nucleotides: TGTGCCAGCAGTTTGCAATCTTCCACCGGGGAGCTGTTTTTT.

This chain connects TRBV11-2 to TRBJ2-4; 9 nucleotides agree with TRBD1. V shed 4 bases and J 11 bases; nucleotides not matched to a gene: 6. Germline V gene sequence: CDR1 SGHAT, CDR2 FQNNGV. The CDR3 contains 13 residues. The CDR3 loop reads CASSSLGTGFQYF. DNA of the CDR3: TGTGCCAGCAGCTCTCTTGGGACAGGGTTTCAGTACTTC.

This clonotype has ten or more counts. The chain is built from TRBV2 and TRBJ2-5; 8 bases match TRBD1. V gave up 7 bases and J gave up 1 base; unmatched junction bases: 2. The CDR3 is 13 amino acids. The germline gives CDR1 SNHLY, CDR2 FYNNEI. The CDR3 DNA reads as TGTGCCAGCAATGGACAGGGCCAAGAGACCCAGTACTTC. It encodes CASNGQGQETQYF.

This clonotype has ten or more counts. CDR3 residues: CASSSWVLWRTRGNEQFF. CDR3 in DNA: TGTGCCAGCAGTTCCTGGGTCCTCTGGCGCACCCGGGGGAATGAGCAGTTCTTC. This chain uses TRBV28 with TRBJ2-1, with D perhaps TRBD2 (6 bases). With 4 bases removed from V and 7 bases from J, the gap between germline ends came to 26 bases. CDR1 and CDR2 from the germline V gene are MDHEN and SYDVKM. CDR3 length: 18 residues. The full variable domain, its missing parts supplied by reference TRBV28 and TRBJ2-1, is DVKVTQSSRYLVKRTGEKVFLECVQDMDHENMFWYRQDPGLGLRLIYFSYDVKMKEKGDIPEGYSVSREKKERFSLILESASTNQTSMYLCASSSWVLWRTRGNEQFFGPGTRLTVL.

As to this clonotype: A read error may produce the germline difference seen at one junction end. This sequence joins TRBV11-2 and TRBJ2-3, with D tentatively TRBD1 (6 bases). Germline CDR1 and CDR2: SGHAT and FQNNGV. The CDR3 consists of 19 residues. In DNA form, the CDR3 reads TGTGCCGGCAGCCAAGAAATACAGGGCGGTGGGTCTAGCACAGATACGCAGTATTTT. Amino acids: CAGSQEIQGGGSSTDTQYF.

The chain combines TRBV5-1 with TRBJ1-1; weak D call: TRBD1 (6 bases). The germline V gene encodes CDR1 SGHRS and CDR2 YFSETQ. Trimming stripped 3 bases from V and 5 bases from J, with 17 bases between. This CDR3 spans 15 amino acids. The CDR3 coding sequence is TGCGCCAGCAGCTCCCTGGAGGGGGTGATAACTGAAGCTTTCTTT. Amino acids: CASSSLEGVITEAFF.

This clonotype showed up many times. The gene calls are TRBV3-1 and TRBJ1-1; D is perhaps TRBD1 (5 bases). The germline CDR1 and CDR2 sequences are LGHDT and YNNKEL (reference sequence). The germline V and J ends were trimmed by 3 bases and 4 bases, with 6 bases remaining between them. The CDR3 is 12 residues long. CDR3 sequence (DNA): TGTGCCAGCAGCCAGGGGCGCACTGAAGCTTTCTTT. Amino acid sequence: CASSQGRTEAFF.

This clonotype has a count of ten or more. The V and J genes are TRBV20-1 and TRBJ1-2; unclear D gene. Trimming left V 1 base short and J 8 bases short, with 20 bases between. Per the germline V gene, CDR1 is DFQATT and CDR2 is SNEGSKA (reference sequence). The CDR3 totals 15 residues. CDR3 protein: CSARALGREIRGYTF. CDR3 sequence (DNA): TGCAGTGCTAGAGCCCTGGGTAGGGAGATTCGGGGCTACACCTTC.

This clonotype has only a few counts. The chain uses TRBV4-1 and TRBJ2-7; 7 bases align to TRBD1. In germline, CDR1 is MGHRA, CDR2 YSYEKL. The junction had 4 bases not matched to a gene; V was cut back by 7 bases and J by 4 bases. The CDR3 consists of 12 residues. CDR3 in amino acids: CASTGGTYEQYF. The DNA for the CDR3 is TGCGCCAGCACAGGGGGAACTTACGAGCAGTACTTC.

This clonotype was recorded many times. The genes are TRBV28 and TRBJ2-7; D call uncertain. V was shortened by 1 base and J by 7 bases, with 8 bases between the two germline ends. CDR3 length equals 12 residues. The germline gives CDR1 MDHEN, CDR2 SYDVKM. CDR3 in amino acids: CASSLSRREQYF. CDR3 DNA sequence: TGTGCCAGCAGTTTATCCCGCCGTGAGCAGTACTTC.

This clonotype was seen a few times. This chain uses TRBV6-1 with TRBJ2-1, with 10 bases identical to TRBD2. Trimming at V came to 1 base and at J to 9 bases, leaving 3 bases not matched to a gene. Germline-derived CDR1 and CDR2 are MNHNS and SASEGT. This CDR3 comprises 14 residues. CDR3 protein: CASSEVLAGAEQFF. CDR3 DNA: TGTGCCAGCAGTGAAGTTCTAGCGGGAGCTGAGCAGTTCTTC.

This chain joins TRBV28 and TRBJ2-5; perhaps TRBD2 as D (6 bases). CDR1 and CDR2 from the germline V gene are MDHEN and SYDVKM. V lost 5 bases, J lost 4 bases, and 17 bases lay in between. The CDR3 is made up of 15 amino acids. The CDR3 region is CASSAVRELGETQYF. The DNA for the CDR3 is TGTGCCAGCAGTGCTGTCCGGGAGTTAGGAGAGACCCAGTACTTC.